This T cell receptor beta chain was retrieved from a study of OX40 agonist ivuxolimab in advanced cancers. Study in general: Ivuxolimab, an agonist antibody against OX40 (CD134), was given to patients.

TCRdb keeps only in-frame clones here, not all; method: immunoSEQ multiplex PCR. The sample lists roughly 15,000 clones; approximately 82% were seen once. Per germline, CDR1 DFQATT and CDR2 SNEGSKA (reference sequence). The CDR3 contains 11 residues. Trimming took off 6 bases at V and 6 bases at J, with 11 bases between the two ends. Systemic immunosuppression or a history of autoimmune disease excluded patients. The sampling schedule covered blood at baseline, cycle 4 day 1, and cycle 7 day 1. This TCR was sampled from an adult with an advanced solid tumor such as melanoma, head and neck, liver or kidney cancer. The V gene is TRBV20-1, the J gene TRBJ1-2; no clear D gene. Material: CD4+ or CD8+ T cells sorted from blood, obtained in a trial of the OX40 agonist ivuxolimab. CDR3 DNA: TGCAGTGCCACTATAGGACATGGCTACACCTTC. The encoded protein is CSATIGHGYTF.